The text below deals with one T cell receptor (beta chain). These data originate in a study of blood T cell repertoires in COVID-19. Study as a whole: PBMCs, B-cell-depleted T cells, or T cells provided the cDNA or gDNA that made up the material.

The V segment lost 6 bases and the J segment 0 bases; nucleotides outside the gene matches: 7. The CDR3 runs 15 residues. Germline V lookup: CDR1 SQVTM, CDR2 ANQGSEA. Measured with immunoSEQ multiplex PCR; TCRdb has only the in-frame clones, and not every one. The sample comprises 350,000 to 400,000 clones, approximately 87% of which are singletons, and around 0.97% rests with the top ten. The sequencing sample was made of PBMCs or T cells enriched from blood (not recorded which). The origin of this receptor is a woman aged 30 to 39 with acute COVID-19. The chain employs TRBV29-1 and TRBJ2-1; 8 bases are shared with TRBD2. The CDR3 DNA follows: TGCAGCGTAACCGGACTAGCTCGCTCCTACAATGAGCAGTTCTTC. It codes for CSVTGLARSYNEQFF.